Included here is one T cell receptor beta chain sequence, with context. No antigen is known for it. This sample was taken from a study of cytomegalovirus exposure and HLA in healthy donors. Overall study findings and caveats: Researchers catalogued 164 TCR beta chains as cytomegalovirus-associated. Later genetic work tied a missense DCLRE1C variant to beta-chain V and J trimming.

The germline V and J ends were trimmed by 0 bases and 0 bases, with 12 bases remaining between them. The CDR3 is made up of 18 amino acids. From germline, CDR1 is LGHNA and CDR2 YSLEER. Both 60 Vbeta primers and 13 Jbeta primers went into the PCR. Here immunoSEQ multiplex PCR was the method, and the copy in TCRdb shows in-frame clones only, minus some. The table records about 170,000 clones, 70% to 90% of them present only once. Sequences were obtained from PBMCs. V is TRBV4-3 and J is TRBJ1-6; D gene ambiguous. The clonotype was recovered from a man between 18 and 35 years old in good health and CMV-seropositive. The chain's CDR3 is CASSQDTGRSSYNSPLHF. DNA for the CDR3: TGCGCCAGCAGCCAAGATACCGGGAGGAGCTCCTATAATTCACCCCTCCACTTT.